This T cell receptor beta chain was recovered during a study of blood T cell repertoires in COVID-19 (dated by TCRdb to 2018 to 2020). Context from the whole study: The collaborator samples originated in the United States, Italy and Spain and spanned the acute and convalescent phases of COVID-19. The prospective study material was composed of cDNA or gDNA derived from T cells, B-cell-depleted T cells, or PBMCs. Subjects who had been exposed to COVID-19, were actively infected with it, or had recovered from it provided the deeply sampled blood TCRbeta repertoires that made up the dataset. The repertoires were made available in a free public database intended to serve as a resource for research on the immune response to SARS-CoV-2. Samples came from the ongoing ImmuneRACE study (first 160 participants) plus 1,254 subjects from 6 global collaborators. The sample metadata nearly always contained a de-identified subject ID, COVID-19 status, age in years and sex. Where HLA class I and class II types were available, the types were taken from metadata supplied by the sample provider, not from assay-based typing. On the study overall, not on this receptor specifically: How much clinical and demographic metadata was included differed by source and by participant, and the metadata was provided uncurated.

TCRbeta CDR3 regions were amplified from genomic DNA using the immunoSEQ Assay, a bias-controlled multiplex PCR. Regarding the original processing steps: The number of nucleated cells in each sample was estimated from the amplification of reference gene primers within the assay. To quantify the absolute abundance of each unique TCRbeta CDR3 rearrangement, sequence reads were collapsed and filtered. For each sample, productive Simpson clonality was calculated as the square root of Simpson's diversity index across productive rearrangements. TCRdb stores this immuneACCESS table with in-frame sequences only. Part of the clones is absent; in the studies checked, under half of the shortfall reflects unresolved V genes, and no reason is known for the rest. That table gives V, J and clone size, and the DNA gave D and trimming. The sample contains under 350,000 clones, 89% of them found a single time. The leading ten clones occupy less than 2% of the sample.

Enrolling through a virtual design, the prospective study's participants ranged in age from roughly 18 to 89 years and lived across roughly 24 United States geographic areas. To assign participants to cohorts, the prospective study relied on clinical history that participants themselves reported in a screening survey and a study questionnaire. ImmuneRACE Cohort 3 recovered participants were defined by two consecutive negative NP/OP PCR tests, healthcare professional clearance, or symptom resolution. Each participant in the prospective study had whole blood, serum and a nasopharyngeal or oropharyngeal swab collected by mobile phlebotomists. Over a roughly 2-month period, participants in the prospective study had the option of providing additional blood draws and questionnaires. Before DNA extraction, prospective study blood samples were shipped either frozen or at room temperature. Sequences MNHNS (CDR1) and SASEGT (CDR2) are obtained from the germline V gene. The junction carries 12 bases between V and J, which are trimmed by 0 bases and 6 bases respectively. The CDR3 starts with the cysteine, ends with the phenylalanine, and has 14 residues. Only CDR3 DNA remains: 42 bases, in frame from the first base.

A word on this clone: Its cognate antigen has yet to be identified. Base qualities are missing; no much larger clone stands one base away.

Sequenced: PBMCs or T cells enriched from blood (not recorded which). The TCR was taken from a woman aged 35 to 49 who had recovered from COVID-19. Recombination connected TRBV6-1 to TRBJ2-7, with the D gene call left open. At the DNA level, the sequence is TGTGCCAGCAGTGAAGCTTGGGCGTCCGGCGAGCAGTACTTC. This encodes CASSEAWASGEQYF.